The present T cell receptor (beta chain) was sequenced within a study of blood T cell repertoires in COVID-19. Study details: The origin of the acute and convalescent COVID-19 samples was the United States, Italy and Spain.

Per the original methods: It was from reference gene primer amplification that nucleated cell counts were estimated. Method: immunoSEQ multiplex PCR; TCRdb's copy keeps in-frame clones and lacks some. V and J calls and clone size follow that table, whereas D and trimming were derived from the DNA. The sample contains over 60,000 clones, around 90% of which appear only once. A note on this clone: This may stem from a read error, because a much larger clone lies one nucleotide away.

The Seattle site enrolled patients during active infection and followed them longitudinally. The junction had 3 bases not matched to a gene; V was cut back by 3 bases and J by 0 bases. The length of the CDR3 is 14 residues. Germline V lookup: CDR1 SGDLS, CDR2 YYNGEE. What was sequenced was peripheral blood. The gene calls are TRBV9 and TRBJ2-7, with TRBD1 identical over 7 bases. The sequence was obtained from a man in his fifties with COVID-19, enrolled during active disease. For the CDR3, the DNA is TGTGCCAGCAGCGCCCGGGACAGCTCCTACGAGCAGTACTTC. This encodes CASSARDSSYEQYF.